This T cell receptor (beta chain) was obtained from a study of neurological immune-mediated disorders. Libraries used 2 million unsorted PBMCs kept frozen in RNAlater. Synthesis of cDNA was performed by 5'RACE using 10-nucleotide random UMIs. TCRdb recomputed calls from the 5' RACE reads with MiXCR, one row per CDR3 protein. The table has around 48,000 distinct CDR3 sequences, around 10% seen once. This clonotype was seen ten or more times. Its matching antigen is unknown. V shed 3 bases and J shed 6 bases, with 12 bases lying between them. This CDR3 is 15 amino acids long. Whole-study results and caveats: None of the CDR3 amino acid sequences found in expanded clones was shared across subjects. This suggests that the TCR-beta repertoires were private in all groups. In HTLV-1-associated myelopathy, TCR clonal expansion was greatest, and in multiple sclerosis it was least, below healthy controls.

This TCR derives from a woman in her forties with HTLV-1-associated myelopathy (HAM/TSP). The V gene is TRBV12-3 or TRBV12-4, the J gene TRBJ1-6; TRBD1 is a possible D gene (5 bases). The specimen was PBMCs. The chain's CDR3 is CASSFKGLSNSPLHF. CDR3 nucleotide sequence: TGTGCCAGCAGTTTCAAGGGGCTGAGTAATTCACCCCTCCACTTT.